This is a list of T cell receptor beta chains from one sample in a study of cytomegalovirus exposure and HLA in healthy donors. Libraries were prepared by immunoSEQ multiplex PCR; TCRdb keeps only in-frame clonotypes and omits some of them. The table records around 190,000 clones, about four fifths of them present only once. Input material: PBMCs. Receptor source: a man aged 18 to 29 in good health and CMV-seronegative. Each CDR3 is given with its conserved first and last residue. The D gene is left open where the match is weak. Size values are once, few and many counts, or a class for expanded clones, and some rows have none.

D | J | V | size | DNA | CDR3
TRBD2 | TRBJ2-5 | TRBV11-1 | . | TGTGCCAGCAGCTGGGGACTAGCGGGAGTAGGAGAGACCCAGTACTTC | CASSWGLAGVGETQYF
TRBD1 | TRBJ1-1 | TRBV19 | . | TGTGCCAGTAGTACCCCGGACAGGGCAGGCACTGAAGCTTTCTTT | CASSTPDRAGTEAFF
. | TRBJ2-1 | TRBV4-1 | . | TGCGCCAGCGGACCCGATGGGAGCACCTACAATGAGCAGTTCTTC | CASGPDGSTYNEQFF
. | TRBJ1-1 | TRBV19 | . | TGTGCCAGTAGTATAGACCGGAGGGACACTGAAGCTTTCTTT | CASSIDRRDTEAFF
. | TRBJ2-6 | TRBV2 | . | TGTGCCAGCAAACGCACGGGCTCTGGGGCCAACGTCCTGACTTTC | CASKRTGSGANVLTF
. | TRBJ2-2 | TRBV7-3 | . | TGTGCCAGCAGCCAATTACGGGCGGGTGGCACCGGGGAGCTGTTTTTT | CASSQLRAGGTGELFF
TRBD2 | TRBJ2-1 | TRBV9 | . | TGTGCCAGCAGCGAAACTCCTCTAGCGGGGGGGCCCCCTGAGCAGTTCTTC | CASSETPLAGGPPEQFF
TRBD2 | TRBJ2-3 | TRBV5-8 | . | TGTGCCAGCAGCTTTAGCGGGAGGATTAGCACAGATACGCAGTATTTT | CASSFSGRISTDTQYF
TRBD1 | TRBJ2-1 | TRBV9 | few | TGTGCCAGCAGCGGACAGGGGGACCGCAATGAGCAGTTCTTC | CASSGQGDRNEQFF
TRBD2 | TRBJ2-1 | TRBV2 | . | TGTGCCAGCACTGGACTAGCTTACAATGAGCAGTTCTTC | CASTGLAYNEQFF
. | TRBJ2-5 | TRBV7-2 | once | TGTGCCAGCAGCTTAGTTGTATCCGGGATCCAAGAGACCCAGTACTTC | CASSLVVSGIQETQYF
TRBD2 | TRBJ2-3 | TRBV5-6 | . | TGTGCCAGCAGCCGCGGACTAGCGGGGGGGTCTAGCACAGATACGCAGTATTTT | CASSRGLAGGSSTDTQYF
. | TRBJ2-7 | TRBV4-2 | . | TGTGCCAGCAGTCGCCTTGAGCGGGCCCCCTACGAGCAGTACTTC | CASSRLERAPYEQYF
. | TRBJ2-5 | TRBV6-5 | . | TGTGCCAGCAGACGACTTTCCGGCGGGACCCAGTACTTC | CASRRLSGGTQYF
TRBD2 | TRBJ2-7 | TRBV29-1 | . | TGCAGCGTTAAGGGCGGCGGGAGATCCTACGAGCAGTACTTC | CSVKGGGRSYEQYF
. | TRBJ1-5 | TRBV12-5 | once | TGTGCTAGTGGTTTGGAGCCAAATCAGCCCCAGCATTTT | CASGLEPNQPQHF
. | TRBJ2-3 | TRBV5-8 | . | TGTGCCAGCAGCCCCCTTTCGGGCACAGATACGCAGTATTTT | CASSPLSGTDTQYF
TRBD1 | TRBJ2-4 | TRBV19 | . | TGTGCCAGCCGGGACAGCGGTTTTGAGCAGTACTTC | CASRDSGFEQYF
TRBD2 | TRBJ2-2 | TRBV19 | . | TGTGCCAGCCGTAGCGGGGGGGGTAACACCGGGGAGCTGTTTTTT | CASRSGGGNTGELFF
. | TRBJ1-4 | TRBV7-2 | . | TGTGCCAGCAGCTTAGTCCAGGGTTCGGGTCAAAAACTGTTTTTT | CASSLVQGSGQKLFF
. | TRBJ2-2 | TRBV27 | . | TGTGCCAGCAGTTTAAGGCCAACAGCTAGCGAGAGGAACGAGGGGGAGCTGTTTTTT | CASSLRPTASERNEGELFF
TRBD2 | TRBJ2-1 | TRBV7-3 | . | TGTGCCAGCAGCTTGGGCCCACTAGCGGGAGTGTTTAATGAGCAGTTCTTC | CASSLGPLAGVFNEQFF
TRBD1 | TRBJ1-4 | TRBV9 | . | TGTGCCAGCAGCGTAGGGACAGGAGAAAAACTGTTTTTT | CASSVGTGEKLFF
. | TRBJ2-5 | TRBV2 | once | TGTGCCAGCAGTGAGAGGGCGGGTCAGACCCAGTACTTC | CASSERAGQTQYF
. | TRBJ1-1 | TRBV30 | once | TGTGCCTGGAAAGTCGGGGTTAACACTGAAGCTTTCTTT | CAWKVGVNTEAFF
. | TRBJ2-7 | TRBV14 | once | TGTGCCAGCAGCCAAGATGCCAGGGCAACCTACGAGCAGTACTTC | CASSQDARATYEQYF
. | TRBJ1-4 | TRBV28 | . | TGTGCCAGCAGGGGCCCGGCAACTAATGAAAAACTGTTTTTT | CASRGPATNEKLFF
TRBD2 | TRBJ2-7 | TRBV4-1 | . | TGCGCCAGCAGCCAAGAGAAGGTAGCGGGGGGGGAGCAGTACTTC | CASSQEKVAGGEQYF
. | TRBJ2-2 | TRBV6-1 | few | TGTGCCAGCCACGAAGGTGGGACTACCGGGGAGCTGTTTTTT | CASHEGGTTGELFF
TRBD2 | TRBJ2-7 | TRBV6-5 | . | TGTGCCAGCAGCAGGGACTACTCCACCTACGAGCAGTACTTC | CASSRDYSTYEQYF
. | TRBJ1-6 | TRBV2 | . | TGTGCCAGCAGTGACGAGCCACCCCTCCACTTT | CASSDEPPLHF
TRBD2 | TRBJ2-7 | TRBV27 | . | TGTGCCAGCAGTTGGGGACTAGCGGGAAACGAGCAGTACTTC | CASSWGLAGNEQYF
TRBD2 | TRBJ2-7 | TRBV4-3 | . | TGCGCCAGCAGCCAAGACGGGGGGGGATTCCCCCACGAGCAGTACTTC | CASSQDGGGFPHEQYF
TRBD1 | TRBJ1-6 | TRBV10-3 | few | TGTGCCATCGCCCGGGACAGGGGGATGAATTCACCCCTCCACTTT | CAIARDRGMNSPLHF
. | TRBJ1-2 | TRBV2 | few | TGTGCCAGCAGTGAGGAAAGAATCGACAGGTCATATGGCTACACCTTC | CASSEERIDRSYGYTF
. | TRBJ1-4 | TRBV5-4 | . | TGTGCCAGCAGCCAGGAATCTTCCACAGAAAAACTGTTTTTT | CASSQESSTEKLFF
TRBD1 | TRBJ2-7 | TRBV20-1 | . | TGCAGTGCGGCAACAGGGGCCGCGCAGTACTTC | CSAATGAAQYF
TRBD1 | TRBJ2-7 | TRBV5-1 | . | TGCGCCAGCAGCGAGGGACAGGGACCCTACGAGCAGTACTTC | CASSEGQGPYEQYF
. | TRBJ2-6 | TRBV11-3 | . | TGTGCCAGCAGCCCAGGGGGGACGTCGGGGGCCAACGTCCTGACTTTC | CASSPGGTSGANVLTF
. | TRBJ1-5 | TRBV7-2 | . | TGTGCCAGCAGCTTAGTTGTAGCGAATCAGCCCCAGCATTTT | CASSLVVANQPQHF
TRBD1 | TRBJ1-2 | TRBV5-4 | . | TGTGCCAGCAGCCCCGGACAGGGGAACTATGGCTACACCTTC | CASSPGQGNYGYTF
. | TRBJ2-1 | TRBV15 | . | TGTGCCACCAGCCTACCGGGACTCCCCTACAATGAGCAGTTCTTC | CATSLPGLPYNEQFF
TRBD2 | TRBJ2-3 | TRBV11-3 | once | TGTGCCAGCAGCTTGGGACTAGCGGGAGAACGCACAGATACGCAGTATTTT | CASSLGLAGERTDTQYF
TRBD1 | TRBJ1-2 | TRBV10-2 | . | TGCGCCAGCAGAAGCTCCGGGACAGTTAACCGGGGAGGCTACACCTTC | CASRSSGTVNRGGYTF
TRBD1 | TRBJ1-1 | TRBV9 | . | TGTGCCAGCAGCCCCTATACAGGGGCGAACACTGAAGCTTTCTTT | CASSPYTGANTEAFF
TRBD1 | TRBJ2-7 | TRBV15 | few | TGTGCCACCAGCACCACTAAACAGGGGGCCACCTACGAGCAGTACTTC | CATSTTKQGATYEQYF
TRBD1 | TRBJ1-6 | TRBV5-1 | . | TGCGCCAGCAGCCGGGACAGGGAGGTCTATAATTCACCCCTCCACTTT | CASSRDREVYNSPLHF
TRBD1 | TRBJ2-3 | TRBV29-1 | . | TGCAGCGCGGTGACAGGGTTGGCCACAGATACGCAGTATTTT | CSAVTGLATDTQYF
TRBD1 | TRBJ2-4 | TRBV18 | once | TGTGCCAGCTCGGACAGGGTCAAGGAAAACATTCAGTACTTC | CASSDRVKENIQYF
. | TRBJ2-1 | TRBV4-1 | . | TGCGCCAGCAGCCAAGTCCAGATATCCTACAATGAGCAGTTCTTC | CASSQVQISYNEQFF
. | TRBJ1-2 | TRBV29-1 | . | TGCAGCGTTGAAGATCGGGTGGGGGGTAGCTATGGCTACACCTTC | CSVEDRVGGSYGYTF
. | TRBJ2-1 | TRBV5-1 | . | TGCGCCAGCAGCTTGGCAGGCAGGTCCTATCCCAATGAGCAGTTCTTC | CASSLAGRSYPNEQFF